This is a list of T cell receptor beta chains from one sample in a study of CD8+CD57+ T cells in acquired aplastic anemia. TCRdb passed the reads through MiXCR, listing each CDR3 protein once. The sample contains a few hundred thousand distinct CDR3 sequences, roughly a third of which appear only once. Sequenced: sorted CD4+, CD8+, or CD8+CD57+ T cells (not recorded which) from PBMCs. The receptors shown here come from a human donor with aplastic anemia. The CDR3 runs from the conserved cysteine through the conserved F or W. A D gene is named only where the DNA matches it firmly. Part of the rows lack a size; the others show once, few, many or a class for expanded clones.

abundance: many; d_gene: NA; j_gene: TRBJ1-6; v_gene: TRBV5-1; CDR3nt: TGCGCCAGCACCTGGGGAGAAGGGAATTCACCCCTCCACTTT; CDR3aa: CASTWGEGNSPLHF
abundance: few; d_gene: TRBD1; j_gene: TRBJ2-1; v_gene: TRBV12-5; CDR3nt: TGTGCTAGTGCTGGGGGACAGGTCAATGAGCAGTTCTTC; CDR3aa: CASAGGQVNEQFF
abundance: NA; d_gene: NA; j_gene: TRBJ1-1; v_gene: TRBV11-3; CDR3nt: TGTGCCAGCAGCTTAAACAAGGGGGCTGAAGCTTTCTTT; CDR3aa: CASSLNKGAEAFF
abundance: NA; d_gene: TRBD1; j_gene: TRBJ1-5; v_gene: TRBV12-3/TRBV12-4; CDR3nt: TGTGCCAGCAGATCTACAGGGGGGGGTCAGCCCCAGCATTTT; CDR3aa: CASRSTGGGQPQHF
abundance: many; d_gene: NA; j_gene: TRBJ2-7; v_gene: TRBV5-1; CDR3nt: TGCGCCAGCAGCTTAGGGACTGATCCCTACGAGCAGTACTTC; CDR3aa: CASSLGTDPYEQYF
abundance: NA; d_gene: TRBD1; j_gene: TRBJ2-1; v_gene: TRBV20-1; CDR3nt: TGCAGTGCGCGGGACAGGTCCTACAATGAGCAGTTCTTC; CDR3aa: CSARDRSYNEQFF
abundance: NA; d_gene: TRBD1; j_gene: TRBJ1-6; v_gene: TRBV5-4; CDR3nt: TGTGCCAGCAGCCTGGGGACAGATTCTAATTCACCCCTCCACTTT; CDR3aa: CASSLGTDSNSPLHF
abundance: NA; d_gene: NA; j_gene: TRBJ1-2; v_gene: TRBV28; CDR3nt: TGTGCCAGCAGTTTATCCGACAGGACCGCCGGTGGCTACACCTTC; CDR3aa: CASSLSDRTAGGYTF
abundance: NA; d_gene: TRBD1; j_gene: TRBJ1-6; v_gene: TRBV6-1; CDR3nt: TGTGCCAGCAGTGGACGAACGGGACAGGGGAACTCCTATAATTCACCCCTCCACTTT; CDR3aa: CASSGRTGQGNSYNSPLHF
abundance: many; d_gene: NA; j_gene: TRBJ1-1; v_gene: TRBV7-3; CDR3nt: TGTGCCAGCAGCTTCAGTTCGAACACTGAAGCTTTCTTT; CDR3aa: CASSFSSNTEAFF
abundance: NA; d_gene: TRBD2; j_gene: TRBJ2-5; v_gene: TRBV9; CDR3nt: TGTGCCAGCAGCGTAACTCCTAGCGGGGGATCGTACCAAGAGACCCAGTACTTC; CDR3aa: CASSVTPSGGSYQETQYF
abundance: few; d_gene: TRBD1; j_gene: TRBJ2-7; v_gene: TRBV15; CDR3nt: TGTGCCACCAGCAGAGGACAGGGTACCAACGAGCAGTACTTC; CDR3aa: CATSRGQGTNEQYF
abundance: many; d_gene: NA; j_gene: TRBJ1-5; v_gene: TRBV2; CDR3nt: TGTGCCAGCAGCCTACAGGACGTCCAAGTGCCCCAGCATTTT; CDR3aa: CASSLQDVQVPQHF
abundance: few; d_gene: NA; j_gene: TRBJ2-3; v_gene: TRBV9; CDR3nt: TGTGCCAGCAGCCTCCCTAGCGTTGATACGCAGTATTTT; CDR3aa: CASSLPSVDTQYF
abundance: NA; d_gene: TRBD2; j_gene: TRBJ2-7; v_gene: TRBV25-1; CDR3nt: TGTGCCAGCAGCCAGACTAGCGGGGGAATATACGAGCAGTACTTC; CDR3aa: CASSQTSGGIYEQYF
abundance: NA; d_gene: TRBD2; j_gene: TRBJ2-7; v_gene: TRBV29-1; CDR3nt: TGCAGCGTCCGCGGGACTAGCGGGGGCCTCTACGAGCAGTACTTC; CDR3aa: CSVRGTSGGLYEQYF
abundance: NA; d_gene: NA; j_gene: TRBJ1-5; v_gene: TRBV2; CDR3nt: TGTGCCAGCAGTACTGACAGTTCCAATCAGCCCCAGCATTTT; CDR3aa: CASSTDSSNQPQHF
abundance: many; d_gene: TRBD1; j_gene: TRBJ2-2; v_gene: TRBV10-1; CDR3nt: TGCGCCAGCAGTACCGGGACAGCCACCGGGGAGCTGTTTTTT; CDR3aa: CASSTGTATGELFF
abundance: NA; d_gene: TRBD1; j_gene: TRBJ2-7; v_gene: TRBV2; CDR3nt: TGTGCCAGCAGTGAGATCCGAGGGACAGGGACTCCCGAGCAGTACTTC; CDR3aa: CASSEIRGTGTPEQYF
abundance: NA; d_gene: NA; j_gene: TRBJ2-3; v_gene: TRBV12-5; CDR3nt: TGTGCTAGTGGTTTGGGCCAGGCTTACCCCACAGATACGCAGTATTTT; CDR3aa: CASGLGQAYPTDTQYF
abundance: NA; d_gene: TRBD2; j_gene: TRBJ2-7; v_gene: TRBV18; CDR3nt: TGTGCCAGCTCACCACCGAGCCTAGCGGGAGGGCGGTCCTACGAGCAGTACTTC; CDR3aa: CASSPPSLAGGRSYEQYF
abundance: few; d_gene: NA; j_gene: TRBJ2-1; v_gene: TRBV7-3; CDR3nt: TGTGCCAGCAGCCTAACACTGGATAACAATGAGCAGTTCTTC; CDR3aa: CASSLTLDNNEQFF
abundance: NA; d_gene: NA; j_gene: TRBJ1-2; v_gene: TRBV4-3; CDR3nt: TGCGCCAGCAGCCAAGCTCCAGTGGGCGGCGGCTATGGCTACACCTTC; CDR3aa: CASSQAPVGGGYGYTF
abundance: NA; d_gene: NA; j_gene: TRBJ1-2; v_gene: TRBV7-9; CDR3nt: TGTGCCAGCATGGGGGGCCTCTATGGCTACACCTTC; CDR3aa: CASMGGLYGYTF
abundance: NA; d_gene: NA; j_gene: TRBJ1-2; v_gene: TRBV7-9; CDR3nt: TGTGCCAGCAGTTTGTCGGGACCCACCTATGGCTACACCTTC; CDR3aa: CASSLSGPTYGYTF
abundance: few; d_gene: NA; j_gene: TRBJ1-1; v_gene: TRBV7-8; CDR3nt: TGTGCCAGCAGCCCGGGTAGGGTTGAAGCTTTCTTT; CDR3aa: CASSPGRVEAFF
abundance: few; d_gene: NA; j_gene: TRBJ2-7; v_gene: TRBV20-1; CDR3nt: TGCAGTGCTACCCCGGGACCGAACTACGAGCAGTACTTC; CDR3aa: CSATPGPNYEQYF
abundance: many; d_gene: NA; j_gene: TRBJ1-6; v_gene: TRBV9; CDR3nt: TGTGCCAGCAGCGCCCGGGGGGACCCTGTGGGTTCACCCCTCCACTTT; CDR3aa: CASSARGDPVGSPLHF
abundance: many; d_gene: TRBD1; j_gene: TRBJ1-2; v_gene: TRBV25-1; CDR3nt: TGTGCCAGCAGTGACCCGGGGACAGGGGGCGCTAACTATGGCTACACCTTC; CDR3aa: CASSDPGTGGANYGYTF